The clone carrying this T cell receptor beta chain was observed once. The same CDR3 is also encoded by other DNA sequences in this sample. This entry comes from a study of blood T cell repertoires in COVID-19. The CDR3 runs 14 residues. The J segment lost 8 bases and the V segment lost 4 bases, leaving 6 bases of the junction unmatched. Germline lookup yields CDR1 SGHRS and CDR2 YFSETQ. Here immunoSEQ multiplex PCR was the method, and the copy in TCRdb shows in-frame clones only, minus some. This sample yields some 160,000 clones, of which 65% to 85% are seen a single time; 11% to 15% belongs to the top ten.

The rearrangement uses TRBV5-1 and TRBJ1-4, with TRBD1 identical over 9 bases. This TCR came from a woman of 80 years or more with acute or convalescent COVID-19. The sample taken for sequencing was peripheral blood. CDR3 loop: CASSTGQGEEKLFF. CDR3 DNA sequence: TGCGCCAGCAGCACGGGACAGGGAGAGGAAAAACTGTTTTTT.